The 17 T cell receptor beta chains below were found in one sample sequenced in a study of T-cell reconstitution after alpha-beta-depleted transplantation in children. Unique molecular identifiers were incorporated into the prepared TCRbeta library. MiXCR, applied by TCRdb to the PCR reads, yields one record per CDR3 protein. The sample holds about 540,000 distinct CDR3 sequences, roughly 30% seen once. The material was PBMCs, obtained before TCRalphabeta/CD19-depleted stem cell transplant. The source is a boy under two years old with Wiskott-Aldrich syndrome, due to receive a stem cell transplant.

The CDR3 DNA follows: TGCGCCAGCAGCTTCGACAGGGAGACCCAGTACTTC. It yields the protein CASSFDRETQYF. The chain links TRBV5-1 to TRBJ2-5; the D gene is possibly TRBD1 (6 bases). Germline V gives CDR1 SGHRS, CDR2 YFSETQ. The CDR3 loop spans 12 amino acids. The V gene lost 2 bases and the J gene lost 5 bases, with 7 bases spanning the gap. The full variable domain, in which reference TRBV5-1 and TRBJ2-5 provide the parts outside the CDR3, is KAGVTQTPRYLIKTRGQQVTLSCSPISGHRSVSWYQQTPGQGLQFLFEYFSETQRNKGNFPGRFSGRQFSNSRSEMNVSTLELGDSALYLCASSFDRETQYFGPGTRLLVL.

The chain recombines TRBV4-1 with TRBJ1-2; a weak D match, TRBD1 (5 bases). Germline V gene sequence: CDR1 MGHRA, CDR2 YSYEKL. Trimming took off 4 bases at V and 1 base at J, with 10 bases between the two ends. CDR3 length: 14 amino acids. The DNA for the CDR3 is TGCGCCAGCAGCCCAAAGAGGGGTAACTATGGCTACACCTTC. Translating gives CASSPKRGNYGYTF.

This clonotype has a handful of counts. V is TRBV18 and J is TRBJ1-6; D is possibly TRBD1 (5 bases). The CDR3 contains 15 residues. Germline V CDR1 and CDR2: KGHSH, LQKENI. The V end lost 4 bases, the J end lost 0 bases, and 7 bases lay between the germline ends. In nucleotides, the CDR3 is TGTGCCAGCTCACGGGGGACCTCCTATAATTCACCCCTCCACTTT. It specifies CASSRGTSYNSPLHF.

This clonotype appeared a few times. The chain links TRBV19 to TRBJ2-1; possible D gene TRBD2, 6 bases. The CDR3 spans 13 residues. V gave up 6 bases and J gave up 6 bases, with 12 bases separating them. The V gene's germline CDR1 is LNHDA and CDR2 SQIVND (reference sequence). CDR3: CASSMEGSNEQFF. Written as DNA, the CDR3 is TGTGCCAGTAGCATGGAGGGCAGCAATGAGCAGTTCTTC.

CDR3 sequence: CASSLADRGGDTEAFF. The CDR3 DNA reads TGCGCCAGCAGCTTGGCCGACAGGGGTGGGGACACTGAAGCTTTCTTT. J is TRBJ1-1 and V is TRBV5-1; 8 bases align to TRBD1. The J segment lost 3 bases and the V segment lost 0 bases, leaving 7 bases of the junction unmatched. The CDR3 sequence is 16 residues long. From germline, CDR1 is SGHRS and CDR2 YFSETQ.

The rearrangement uses TRBV11-2 and TRBJ2-3; TRBD2 matches at 11 bases. The junction had 8 bases not matched to a gene; V was cut back by 5 bases and J by 4 bases. Per germline, CDR1 SGHAT and CDR2 FQNNGV. CDR3 length: 16 residues. The CDR3 protein is CASSALAGAVSDTQYF. The CDR3 DNA follows: TGTGCCAGCAGCGCACTAGCGGGAGCTGTGTCAGATACGCAGTATTTT. Filled out from reference TRBV11-2 and TRBJ2-3, the complete variable domain reads EAGVAQSPRYKIIEKRQSVAFWCNPISGHATLYWYQQILGQGPKLLIQFQNNGVVDDSQLPKDRFSAERLKGVDSTLKIQPAKLEDSAVYLCASSALAGAVSDTQYFGPGTRLTVL.

This clonotype was recorded a few times. This chain joins TRBV7-6 and TRBJ2-1; TRBD1 matches 10 bases. Looked up from germline, CDR1 is SGHVS and CDR2 is FNYEAQ. The CDR3 has 16 amino acids. V trimming: 5 bases; J trimming: 4 bases; junction bases outside the gene matches: 8. In nucleotides, the CDR3 is TGTGCCAGCAGCGCCCGAGACAGGGGGCTTTACAATGAGCAGTTCTTC. It codes for CASSARDRGLYNEQFF.

The V gene is TRBV7-3, the J gene TRBJ2-1, with 8 positions matching TRBD2. Unmatched junction bases numbered 7, after V lost 5 bases and J lost 4 bases. The CDR3 is made up of 15 amino acids. Germline V CDR1 and CDR2: SGHTA, FQGTGA. CDR3 DNA: TGTGCCAGCAGCCATCAGACTAGCGCGTACAATGAGCAGTTCTTC. Translating it yields CASSHQTSAYNEQFF.

This clonotype was observed a handful of times. The V gene is TRBV20-1, the J gene TRBJ2-7; 7 nucleotides match TRBD2. This CDR3 comprises 12 residues. Per germline, CDR1 DFQATT and CDR2 SNEGSKA (reference sequence). Trimming took 6 bases from V and 6 from J; bases not matched to a gene: 8. Here the CDR3 DNA reads TGCAGTGCCCGAGAGGGAGGGGTCGAGCAGTACTTC. Encoded protein: CSAREGGVEQYF.

Concerning this clonotype: The junction shows a germline mismatch at one end, possibly a read error. The chain uses TRBV10-2 and TRBJ2-5; TRBD1 is a possible D gene (5 bases). CDR3 length: 13 amino acids. CDR1 is WSHSY and CDR2 is SAAADI in the germline V gene. The CDR3: CASSGQHQGTQYF. As DNA, the CDR3 is TGCGCCAGCAGTGGACAGCATCAAGGGACCCAGTACTTC.

V is TRBV2 and J is TRBJ2-1; 8 positions agree with TRBD1. This CDR3 region has 15 residues. V trimming: 2 bases; J trimming: 4 bases; junction bases outside the gene matches: 4. The germline V gene encodes CDR1 SNHLY and CDR2 FYNNEI. CDR3 nucleotides: TGTGCCAGCAGTGAACCGGGACAGGTGTACAATGAGCAGTTCTTC. It is translated as CASSEPGQVYNEQFF.

The V gene is TRBV24-1, the J gene TRBJ2-6, with TRBD1 as a possible D gene (6 bases). In germline, CDR1 is KGHDR, CDR2 SFDVKD. This CDR3 contains 15 residues. The V end was cut by 10 bases, the J end by 0 bases, with 12 bases between. The chain's CDR3 is CATMDRTSGANVLTF. CDR3 nucleotide sequence: TGTGCCACAATGGACAGAACCTCTGGGGCCAACGTCCTGACTTTC.

The chain joins TRBV24-1 to TRBJ2-1; 11 bases match TRBD2. Germline lookup yields CDR1 KGHDR and CDR2 SFDVKD. The CDR3 length is 18 residues. With 4 bases clipped from V and 0 bases from J, the junction kept 7 bases outside the gene matches. The CDR3 sequence is CATSDRTSGSVSYNEQFF. The DNA for the CDR3 is TGTGCCACCAGTGACCGGACTAGCGGGTCGGTCTCCTACAATGAGCAGTTCTTC.

This clonotype was seen only a few times. V usage is TRBV6-1 and J usage is TRBJ2-6; 9 nucleotides agree with TRBD1. Trimming removed 8 bases from V and 0 bases from J; junction bases left unmatched: 8. This CDR3 is built from 17 residues. The V gene's germline CDR1 is MNHNS and CDR2 SASEGT. The CDR3 here is CASRVTTGGSGANVLTF. The DNA for the CDR3 is TGTGCCAGCCGCGTAACGACAGGGGGCTCTGGGGCCAACGTCCTGACTTTC.

This clonotype came up a few times. The chain combines TRBV7-6 with TRBJ2-7, with 8 nucleotides matching TRBD1. This CDR3 comprises 16 residues. CDR1 and CDR2 (germline): SGHVS, FNYEAQ. V trimming: 5 bases; J trimming: 3 bases; junction bases outside the gene matches: 12. The CDR3 sequence: CASSQGVRDRIYEQYF. CDR3 coding DNA: TGTGCCAGCAGCCAAGGGGTCCGGGACAGGATCTACGAGCAGTACTTC. Full variable domain (missing parts from reference TRBV7-6 and TRBJ2-7): GAGVSQSPRYKVTKRGQDVALRCDPISGHVSLYWYRQALGQGPEFLTYFNYEAQQDKSGLPNDRFSAERPEGSISTLTIQRTEQRDSAMYRCASSQGVRDRIYEQYFGPGTRLTVT.

This clonotype was seen only a few times. This chain uses TRBV18 with TRBJ1-4; no definite D call. The CDR3 is 16 residues long. Germline V gene lookup returns CDR1 KGHSH and CDR2 LQKENI. The germline V and J ends were trimmed by 1 base and 8 bases, with 17 bases remaining between them. The CDR3 nucleotides are TGTGCCAGCTCACCACTATATCGGCAGAAGACAGAAAAACTGTTTTTT. Translated, it gives CASSPLYRQKTEKLFF.

V usage is TRBV5-1 and J usage is TRBJ2-5; 8 positions agree with TRBD2. Per germline, CDR1 SGHRS and CDR2 YFSETQ. The CDR3 has 13 residues. V shed 4 bases, J shed 3 bases, and the junction held 2 bases outside the gene matches. The CDR3 region is CASSTTSEETQYF. The CDR3 DNA is TGCGCCAGCAGCACGACTAGCGAAGAGACCCAGTACTTC. The full variable domain, with the rest looked up from reference TRBV5-1 and TRBJ2-5, is KAGVTQTPRYLIKTRGQQVTLSCSPISGHRSVSWYQQTPGQGLQFLFEYFSETQRNKGNFPGRFSGRQFSNSRSEMNVSTLELGDSALYLCASSTTSEETQYFGPGTRLLVL.